The present entry profiles one T cell receptor (beta chain) with its context. The target of this receptor is not known. No qualities accompany the bases; no much larger clone lies one base away. The sample's time point label, in plain terms: newly diagnosed GD, antithyroid drugs for less than 3 months. RNA was extracted from PBMCs in TRIzol for both TCR sequencing and RNA sequencing. Graves' disease was diagnosed according to American Thyroid Association guidelines. The patients came from an endocrinology department in Xi'an, China. Each patient gave 7 to 9.5 milliliters of peripheral blood, collected in an EDTA anticoagulant tube. Ficoll Paque Plus density gradient separation was used to isolate PBMCs, and no additional T cell sorting was done. An Agilent 2100 Bioanalyzer and agarose gel were used to check RNA quality, and a NanoDrop 2000 was used to measure RNA concentration. The germline ends are 17 bases apart after V is trimmed by 7 bases and J by 4 bases. From a lookup of the germline V gene, CDR1 and CDR2 are MDHEN and SYDVKM. The CDR3 starts with the cysteine, ends with the phenylalanine, and has 15 residues. The DNA shown is the 45-base CDR3, in frame from base 1.

This sample stems from a study of regulatory T cells in long-lasting Graves disease (dated by TCRdb to the early 2020s). The study in broad terms: Antithyroid drugs had been taken for less than 3 months by newly diagnosed Graves' disease patients. Patients with persistent Graves' disease were compared with patients with newly diagnosed Graves' disease using TCR sequencing and RNA sequencing of peripheral blood. A total of about 33 samples underwent TCR sequencing: about 13 from persistent and roughly 20 from newly diagnosed Graves' disease patients. The study was registered as a clinical trial and conducted in China. What the research found in general, with its limitations: Compared with newly diagnosed patients, persistent Graves' disease patients had lower TCR Shannon entropy and fewer highly expanded clones, which suggests clonal expansion. Only peripheral blood was studied, because thyroid tissue, the primary lesion, was inaccessible. The small sample size was acknowledged by the authors as a limitation that may reduce accuracy. Preferential use of TRBV28, TRBJ1-2 and TRBJ2-5 was observed in persistent disease, whereas TRBV20-1 and TRBJ2-1 were favored in newly diagnosed disease. A larger number of public clonotypes was shared among persistent patients (approximately 2,600) than among newly diagnosed patients (around 970). Sequencing and analysis were limited to the TCR beta chain.

Library prep was done by multiplex PCR. The sequencing machine was an Illumina HiSeq 4000. To build TCR beta libraries, CDR3 regions were amplified by Arm-PCR using iRepertoire HTBI primers. Before sequencing, the PCR products underwent gel purification. In the original analysis: Gene usage analysis of CDR3 amino acid clonotypes used the approximately 62 TRBV and more than 13 TRBJ segments found across samples. Filtered high-quality paired reads were merged into contigs using COPE and FqMerger. BLAST was used to align contigs to IMGT TRBV, TRBD and TRBJ reference genes, and CDR3 was defined according to IMGT. Highly expanded clones were defined as clonotypes with a frequency above 0.1%. Repertoire diversity was measured by Shannon entropy, and V-J evenness by the Gini coefficient. Public clonotypes were defined as clonotypes shared by more than one individual. TCRdb handled the public reads itself, with Q25 trimming in fastp and clone calling in MiXCR, and kept productive beta chains. Entries are consolidated by CDR3 protein sequence, retaining the most common genes and DNA. What appears here as the V and J calls and clone size reflects TCRdb's work, not the paper's. Within this sample are 500,000 to 700,000 distinct CDR3 sequences, with about 15% of them counted one time only. The ten biggest clones cover around 19% of the sample.

These sequences were also reported in another study, on T cells in Graves' hyperthyroidism and ophthalmopathy. The second investigation adds: Graves' hyperthyroidism was defined as stable when no progression to ophthalmopathy occurred over 18 months of follow-up. The hyperthyroidism patients were between 18 and 65 years old and newly diagnosed, with a disease duration of less than 2 months. Any patient with an uncontrolled infection, another autoimmune disease, pregnancy or lactation was excluded. Diagnoses relied on clinical symptoms, serum thyroxine and TRAb, thyroid ultrasound and orbital computed tomography. A first-round RT-PCR of the TCR CDR3 used the HTBI primer set with the Qiagen OneStep RT-PCR kit. Most expanded thyroid clonotypes (frequency above 0.001) were also detected in blood, suggesting blood repertoires may reflect thyroid immune responses. A model built on a 13 V-J signature distinguished ophthalmopathy from stable hyperthyroidism, reaching around 87% sensitivity and 81.08% specificity in cross-validation and 80%/75% in testing. In validation, progression to ophthalmopathy was predicted by the model with around 70% sensitivity and 72% to 85% specificity, a median of about 6.4 months before onset. TCR V-J signatures able to tell the groups apart were searched for in a discovery cohort of 95 or so patients, of whom more than 40 had Graves' ophthalmopathy and 55 to 60 had stable Graves' hyperthyroidism. Whether ophthalmopathy could be predicted prospectively was tested in an independent validation cohort made up of approximately 19 hyperthyroidism patients plus 17 patients who later progressed to ophthalmopathy. The 95 to 100 discovery patients were randomly divided into training and test sets at a 7:3 ratio. Thyroid tissue and blood T-cell repertoires from about six Graves' hyperthyroidism patients were also compared in the study. After sampling, hyperthyroidism patients received methimazole starting at 30 mg daily, and ophthalmopathy patients received high-dose intravenous methylprednisolone. Libraries were constructed in a second round of multiplex PCR, after which size selection and purification were performed. Libraries were sequenced paired-end with 100 bp reads on an Illumina HiSeq2000. SOAPnuke was used to process the raw data, with reads discarded if the reads contained adapters or uncalled bases, had a mean Phred below 15, or lacked an exact constant-primer or identifier match. High-quality paired reads were merged using COPE v1.2.5, and each unique nucleotide sequence was defined as a clonotype. MiTCR v1.1 was used to align the clonotypes against IMGT TRBV, TRBD and TRBJ reference segments. Analysis was restricted to V-J combinations with a frequency above 0.0001, which covered 98% to 99.2% of repertoires. A TCS score was defined as the ratio of F50 (clonal expansion) to E x V (chaos), with BLOSUM62-based TCRdist applied between CDR3 peptides within each V-J. Welch's t-statistics and random forest reduced 500 to 650 V-J features to around 14, which were used in a naive Bayes classifier (R e1071). No statistical method was used to set the sample size in advance, and investigators knew the group allocation. TCR Vbeta CDR3 sequencing of approximately 140 peripheral blood samples (under 45 ophthalmopathy, approximately 80 hyperthyroidism and some 17 progressor patients) is reported in the paper.

The material sequenced was peripheral blood mononuclear cells (PBMCs), taken at new diagnosis, from a patient treated with antithyroid drugs. The source is a woman aged 25 to 39 with Graves disease. Donor details come from another sample of the same person, matched by shared clones. The chain joins TRBV28 to TRBJ1-3; no confident D gene assignment can be made. The nucleotide sequence reads as follows: TGTGCCAGCAATAGCCAAGGGCTCCTCGGAAACACCATATATTTT. Translated, this is CASNSQGLLGNTIYF.